This TCR beta chain was obtained from a study of blood T cell repertoires in COVID-19. In the authors' methods: Using reference gene primer amplification, nucleated cell counts were estimated. Only in-frame clones appear in the TCRdb table, and some are missing; sequencing was by immunoSEQ multiplex PCR. V and J calls and clone size follow that table, whereas D and trimming were derived from the DNA. The sample yields about 250,000 clones, around 83% seen once. CDR1 is SGHKS, CDR2 YYEKEE, per germline (reference sequence). This CDR3 contains 15 residues. J was trimmed by 9 bases and V by 3 bases; bases with no gene match: 14.

Sequencing was done on a sample of peripheral blood. This rearrangement joins TRBV5-5 to TRBJ1-1, with TRBD1 matching 7 bases. This sequence originates from a woman aged 40 to 50 who had recovered from COVID-19. CDR3 amino acids: CASSYNRGGSMKAFF. DNA of the CDR3: TGTGCCAGCAGCTATAACAGGGGAGGATCGATGAAAGCTTTCTTT.